Listed below are T cell receptor beta chains from one sample, sequenced in a study of blood T cell repertoires in COVID-19. The repertoire was sequenced with immunoSEQ multiplex PCR; TCRdb's copy has only in-frame clones and lacks some. The profile covers about 53,000 clones, with around 86% appearing a single time and about 2.5% taken by the ten largest. The specimen sequenced was peripheral blood. Source of these receptors: a man aged 80 or over with acute or convalescent COVID-19. CDR3s include the opening cysteine and the closing phenylalanine or tryptophan. The D gene is left open where the match is weak. Clone size is shown for a subset of rows, as once, few, many or a class of expanded clone.

v_call: TRBV7-7
j_call: TRBJ1-2
d_call: TRBD1
clone_size: NA
cdr3_aa: CASSSGGKRDRGHGYTF
cdr3_nt: TGTGCTAGCAGCTCCGGGGGTAAGCGGGACAGGGGGCATGGCTACACCTTC

v_call: TRBV6-6
j_call: TRBJ1-3
d_call: NA
clone_size: NA
cdr3_aa: CASTGRVGNTIYF
cdr3_nt: TGTGCCAGCACGGGGAGGGTTGGAAACACCATATATTTT

v_call: TRBV7-2
j_call: TRBJ2-7
d_call: NA
clone_size: NA
cdr3_aa: CASSVTWADYEQYF
cdr3_nt: TGTGCCAGCAGCGTGACCTGGGCCGATTACGAGCAGTACTTC

v_call: TRBV19
j_call: TRBJ2-5
d_call: TRBD2
clone_size: NA
cdr3_aa: CASSVAGGPGRTQYF
cdr3_nt: TGTGCCAGTAGTGTAGCGGGGGGCCCGGGTCGGACCCAGTACTTC

v_call: TRBV7-3
j_call: TRBJ2-3
d_call: TRBD2
clone_size: NA
cdr3_aa: CASSPNRGGTDTQYF
cdr3_nt: TGTGCCAGCAGCCCAAACCGGGGGGGCACAGATACGCAGTATTTT

v_call: TRBV7-9
j_call: TRBJ2-7
d_call: NA
clone_size: NA
cdr3_aa: CASSSGVGPLYEQYF
cdr3_nt: TGTGCCAGCAGCTCAGGGGTAGGACCTCTCTACGAGCAGTACTTC

v_call: TRBV4-3
j_call: TRBJ1-2
d_call: NA
clone_size: NA
cdr3_aa: CASSQDSFTGYTF
cdr3_nt: TGCGCCAGCAGCCAGGACAGTTTCACTGGCTACACCTTC

v_call: TRBV2
j_call: TRBJ1-2
d_call: TRBD1
clone_size: NA
cdr3_aa: CASSSPGQGWYGYTF
cdr3_nt: TGTGCCAGCAGTTCTCCGGGACAGGGTTGGTATGGCTACACCTTC

v_call: TRBV19
j_call: TRBJ1-4
d_call: TRBD1
clone_size: few
cdr3_aa: CASKRGQVNEKLFF
cdr3_nt: TGTGCCAGTAAACGAGGACAGGTTAATGAAAAACTGTTTTTT

v_call: TRBV30
j_call: TRBJ1-4
d_call: NA
clone_size: once
cdr3_aa: CAWSGGPSNEKLFF
cdr3_nt: TGTGCCTGGAGTGGAGGCCCAAGCAATGAAAAACTGTTTTTT

v_call: TRBV24-1
j_call: TRBJ2-5
d_call: TRBD1
clone_size: NA
cdr3_aa: CATSDPGTGGETQYF
cdr3_nt: TGTGCCACCAGTGATCCGGGGACAGGAGGGGAGACCCAGTACTTC

v_call: TRBV6-4
j_call: TRBJ1-6
d_call: TRBD1
clone_size: once
cdr3_aa: CASSARGQGSPLHF
cdr3_nt: TGTGCCAGCAGTGCTAGGGGGCAGGGTTCACCCCTCCACTTT

v_call: TRBV5-6
j_call: TRBJ2-2
d_call: NA
clone_size: NA
cdr3_aa: CASTVSTALYAGELFF
cdr3_nt: TGTGCCAGCACCGTTTCGACAGCGCTTTACGCCGGGGAGCTGTTTTTT

v_call: TRBV3-1/TRBV3-2
j_call: TRBJ1-2
d_call: TRBD1
clone_size: NA
cdr3_aa: CASSQEAGQGIRGYTF
cdr3_nt: TGTGCCAGCAGCCAAGAGGCAGGACAGGGAATTCGTGGCTACACCTTC

v_call: TRBV5-1
j_call: TRBJ2-7
d_call: TRBD1
clone_size: NA
cdr3_aa: CASSARQGVDEQYF
cdr3_nt: TGCGCCAGCAGCGCCCGACAGGGTGTGGACGAGCAGTACTTC

v_call: TRBV6-6
j_call: TRBJ2-1
d_call: TRBD2
clone_size: NA
cdr3_aa: CASSTGGGRDEQFF
cdr3_nt: TGTGCCAGCAGTACGGGGGGGGGACGTGATGAGCAGTTCTTC

v_call: TRBV6-2/TRBV6-3
j_call: TRBJ1-2
d_call: NA
clone_size: NA
cdr3_aa: CASSKTISNYGYTF
cdr3_nt: TGTGCCAGCAGTAAGACAATCTCCAACTATGGCTACACCTTC

v_call: TRBV29-1
j_call: TRBJ1-1
d_call: NA
clone_size: NA
cdr3_aa: CSVETGLGNTEAFF
cdr3_nt: TGCAGCGTTGAAACAGGGCTAGGGAACACTGAAGCTTTCTTT

v_call: TRBV4-1
j_call: TRBJ2-7
d_call: TRBD2
clone_size: NA
cdr3_aa: CASSPRETGGRDEQYF
cdr3_nt: TGCGCCAGCAGCCCAAGAGAAACGGGGGGGCGGGACGAGCAGTACTTC

v_call: TRBV5-1
j_call: TRBJ1-2
d_call: NA
clone_size: NA
cdr3_aa: CASSLNIQHGYTF
cdr3_nt: TGCGCCAGCAGCTTGAACATCCAACATGGCTACACCTTC

v_call: TRBV11-3
j_call: TRBJ2-7
d_call: NA
clone_size: once
cdr3_aa: CASSLVSATEQYF
cdr3_nt: TGTGCCAGCAGCTTAGTAAGCGCAACCGAGCAGTACTTC

v_call: TRBV6-2/TRBV6-3
j_call: TRBJ2-4
d_call: TRBD2
clone_size: NA
cdr3_aa: CASSYSFSSGGQFTQYF
cdr3_nt: TGTGCCAGCAGTTACTCTTTTTCTAGCGGGGGTCAATTTACTCAGTACTTC

v_call: TRBV2
j_call: TRBJ1-2
d_call: TRBD1
clone_size: NA
cdr3_aa: CANLRDRGRDGYTF
cdr3_nt: TGTGCCAACCTCCGGGACAGGGGACGAGACGGCTACACCTTC

v_call: TRBV13
j_call: TRBJ1-4
d_call: NA
clone_size: once
cdr3_aa: CASSQGRGEKLFF
cdr3_nt: TGTGCCAGCAGCCAAGGACGGGGTGAAAAACTGTTTTTT

v_call: TRBV7-6
j_call: TRBJ2-5
d_call: NA
clone_size: NA
cdr3_aa: CASSLRAKETQYF
cdr3_nt: TGTGCCAGCAGCTTGAGGGCCAAAGAGACCCAGTACTTC

v_call: TRBV7-6
j_call: TRBJ2-7
d_call: NA
clone_size: NA
cdr3_aa: CASSLEAGTPYGEQYF
cdr3_nt: TGTGCCAGCAGCTTAGAGGCGGGGACGCCCTACGGGGAGCAGTACTTC

v_call: TRBV5-5
j_call: TRBJ1-4
d_call: NA
clone_size: NA
cdr3_aa: CASSPDHRVPNEKLFF
cdr3_nt: TGTGCCAGCAGCCCGGACCACAGGGTACCTAATGAAAAACTGTTTTTT

v_call: TRBV19
j_call: TRBJ1-4
d_call: NA
clone_size: NA
cdr3_aa: CASSTQIRPGATNEKLFF
cdr3_nt: TGTGCCAGTAGTACCCAAATACGTCCAGGGGCGACTAATGAAAAACTGTTTTTT

v_call: TRBV27
j_call: TRBJ2-7
d_call: TRBD1
clone_size: NA
cdr3_aa: CASSIRQGHHEQYF
cdr3_nt: TGTGCCAGCAGTATACGACAGGGACACCACGAGCAGTACTTC

v_call: TRBV20-1
j_call: TRBJ2-3
d_call: NA
clone_size: NA
cdr3_aa: CSVGGGDTQYF
cdr3_nt: TGCAGTGTTGGGGGCGGGGATACGCAGTATTTT

v_call: TRBV7-2
j_call: TRBJ1-5
d_call: TRBD1
clone_size: NA
cdr3_aa: CASSLAGQPSNQPQHF
cdr3_nt: TGTGCCAGCAGCTTAGCGGGACAGCCAAGCAATCAGCCCCAGCATTTT

v_call: TRBV5-8
j_call: TRBJ1-2
d_call: NA
clone_size: once
cdr3_aa: CASSRVQGQGYGYTF
cdr3_nt: TGTGCCAGCAGCCGAGTCCAGGGCCAAGGCTATGGCTACACCTTC